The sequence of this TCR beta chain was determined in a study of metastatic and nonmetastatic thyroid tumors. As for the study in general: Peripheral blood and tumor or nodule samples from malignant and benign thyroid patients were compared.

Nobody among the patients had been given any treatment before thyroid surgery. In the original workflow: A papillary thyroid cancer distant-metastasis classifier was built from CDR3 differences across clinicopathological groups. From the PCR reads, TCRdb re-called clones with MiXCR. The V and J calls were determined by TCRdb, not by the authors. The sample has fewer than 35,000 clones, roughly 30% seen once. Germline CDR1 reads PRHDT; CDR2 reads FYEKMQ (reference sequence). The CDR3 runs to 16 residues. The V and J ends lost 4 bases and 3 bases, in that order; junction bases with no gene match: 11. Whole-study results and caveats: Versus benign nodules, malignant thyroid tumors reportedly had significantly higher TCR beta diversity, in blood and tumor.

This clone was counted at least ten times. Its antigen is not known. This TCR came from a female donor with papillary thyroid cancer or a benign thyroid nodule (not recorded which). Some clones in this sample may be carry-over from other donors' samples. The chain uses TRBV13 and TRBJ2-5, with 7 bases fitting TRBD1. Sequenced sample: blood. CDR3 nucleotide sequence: TGTGCCAGCAGCTCAAGGGGGCAGGGAGTTAAAGAGACCCAGTACTTC. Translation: CASSSRGQGVKETQYF.